This paragraph covers one TCR beta chain sequence. The antigen remains unidentified. A read error may produce the germline difference seen at one junction end. Sample-barcoded 5' priming and a J-beta primer mix drove a second PCR of about 6 to 12 cycles. TCRdb reprocessed the 5' RACE reads with MiXCR, giving one entry per CDR3 protein. The sample lists about 900,000 distinct CDR3 sequences, around two thirds occurring once. The data belong to a study of blood T cells in healthy people across ages. On the study more broadly: Template switching caught about one barcoded beta molecule for each two T cells.

Regarding the study as a whole: More naive CD4+ cells and higher diversity were found in long-lived than in aged donors. With unsorted PBMCs, a conclusive comparison of naive versus antigen-experienced cells was not possible.

The specimen sequenced was blood. The clonotype originates from a man between 25 and 39 years old in good health.

The CDR3 here is CASSQGGVNTGELFF. CDR3 sequence (DNA): TGTGCCAGCAGCCAAGGGGGCGTGAACACCGGGGAACTGTTTTTT. The chain couples TRBV7-3 to TRBJ2-2, with TRBD1 matching 7 bases. The CDR3 sequence is 15 residues long. The V gene's germline CDR1 is SGHTA and CDR2 FQGTGA.